One sample yielded the 25 T cell receptor beta chains listed below, sequenced in a study of blood T cell repertoires in COVID-19. Profiling relied on immunoSEQ multiplex PCR, and the TCRdb table lists in-frame clones only, not all of them. The sample has 250,000 to 350,000 clones, roughly 90% seen once. What was sequenced was peripheral blood. All receptors derive from a woman in her sixties or seventies with acute or convalescent COVID-19.

This sequence joins TRBV9 and TRBJ2-1; no definite D call. The V gene's germline CDR1 is SGDLS and CDR2 YYNGEE. The V end lost 1 base, the J end lost 3 bases, and 5 bases lay between the germline ends. The CDR3 length is 13 residues. CDR3 in amino acids: CASSVNSYNEQFF. In DNA, the CDR3 is TGTGCCAGCAGCGTAAATAGCTACAATGAGCAGTTCTTC.

This chain links TRBV14 with TRBJ1-3; D is possibly TRBD1 (6 bases). The germline gives CDR1 SGHDN, CDR2 FVKESK. V lost 5 bases and J lost 0, with 8 bases in between. The CDR3 is 14 residues long. CDR3 sequence: CASSEDSSGNTIYF. The DNA of the CDR3 is TGTGCCAGCAGCGAGGACAGCTCTGGAAACACCATATATTTT.

The chain carries TRBV4-3 and TRBJ1-2; TRBD1 matches at 7 bases. The CDR3 spans 15 residues. With 0 bases clipped from V and 3 bases from J, the junction kept 4 bases outside the gene matches. Germline values: CDR1 LGHNA, CDR2 YSLEER. The CDR3 sequence is CASSQERGRDYGYTF. The CDR3 region has the DNA TGCGCCAGCAGCCAAGAGAGGGGGCGCGACTATGGCTACACCTTC.

The chain joins TRBV5-4 to TRBJ1-5; TRBD1 matches 11 bases. This CDR3 comprises 15 residues. The germline gives CDR1 SGHNT, CDR2 YYREEE (reference sequence). The V gene end was trimmed by 4 bases and the J gene end by 5 bases; junction bases not matched to a gene: 5. The CDR3 bases are TGTGCCAGCAGCCGGGGACAGGGGGTCGATCAGCCCCAGCATTTT. Its translation is CASSRGQGVDQPQHF.

This clone was seen only a few times. The V and J genes are TRBV6-2 or TRBV6-3 and TRBJ1-5; 9 positions agree with TRBD1. The V gene's germline CDR1 is MNHEY and CDR2 SVGEGT. Losses at the gene ends were 4 bases for V and 3 bases for J; bases not matched to a gene: 10. The CDR3 covers 17 residues. The CDR3 region is CASSSGQGFLVNQPQHF. The CDR3 bases are TGTGCCAGCAGTTCCGGACAGGGGTTCTTGGTCAATCAGCCCCAGCATTTT.

As regards this clone: This CDR3 is also generated by other DNA sequences in the sample. The rearrangement links TRBV19 to TRBJ2-7; 8 bases fit TRBD1. J lost 3 bases, V lost 3 bases, and 1 base had no gene match. The CDR3 extends over 13 amino acids. The germline gives CDR1 LNHDA, CDR2 SQIVND (reference sequence). The CDR3 reads CASSIDRGYEQYF. CDR3 DNA: TGTGCCAGTAGTATTGACAGGGGCTACGAGCAGTACTTC.

This chain uses TRBV9 with TRBJ2-5; 10 nucleotides agree with TRBD2. CDR1 and CDR2 (germline): SGDLS, YYNGEE. Losses at the gene ends were 0 bases for V and 2 bases for J; bases not matched to a gene: 4. CDR3 length: 16 residues. CDR3 in DNA: TGTGCCAGCAGCGTAGAAAGCGGGGGGGCTCAAGAGACCCAGTACTTC. Translation gives CASSVESGGAQETQYF.

The V call is TRBV7-8, the J call TRBJ1-4, with 9 nucleotides matching TRBD1. V lost 3 bases to trimming and J lost 8 bases; unmatched junction nucleotides: 7. The CDR3 has 15 amino acids. CDR1 SGHVS and CDR2 FQNEAQ come from the germline V gene. DNA of the CDR3: TGTGCCAGCAGCTTCGGGACAGGGCGTGGGGAAAAACTGTTTTTT. The encoded protein is CASSFGTGRGEKLFF.

The chain is built from TRBV7-2 and TRBJ2-3; 12 nucleotides line up with TRBD2. The V and J ends lost 5 bases and 4 bases, in that order; junction bases with no gene match: 4. Germline-derived CDR1 and CDR2 are SGHTA and FQGNSA. The CDR3 is 15 residues long. The CDR3 sequence is CASSATSGGPDTQYF. The CDR3, as DNA: TGTGCCAGCAGCGCAACTAGCGGGGGGCCAGATACGCAGTATTTT.

The J gene is TRBJ2-4, the V gene TRBV28, with a tentative D call TRBD1 (5 bases). This CDR3 is built from 14 residues. Trimming removed 7 bases from V and 0 bases from J, with 10 bases in between. Germline CDR1 is MDHEN and CDR2 is SYDVKM. In DNA, the CDR3 is TGTGCCAGCAACTGGGGCCTAGCCAAAAACATTCAGTACTTC. The encoded protein is CASNWGLAKNIQYF.

The rearrangement links TRBV7-9 to TRBJ2-5; a possible D gene is TRBD2 (6 bases). Germline CDR1 and CDR2: SEHNR and FQNEAQ (reference sequence). Deletions cut 0 bases from V and 4 bases from J, with 9 bases between. This CDR3 is built from 14 residues. Written as DNA, the CDR3 is TGTGCCAGCAGCTTAGCTCGGGGGTTAGAGACCCAGTACTTC. Translating it yields CASSLARGLETQYF.

CDR3 loop: CASRPGLGGYEQYF. In nucleotides, the CDR3 is TGTGCCAGCAGACCGGGTTTGGGTGGCTACGAGCAGTACTTC. This chain links TRBV2 with TRBJ2-7; D gene ambiguous. Per the germline V gene, CDR1 is SNHLY and CDR2 is FYNNEI. The CDR3 is made up of 14 amino acids. V gave up 6 bases and J gave up 3 bases, with 15 bases separating them.

The J gene is TRBJ2-2, the V gene TRBV5-4; 10 bases are a match to TRBD2. V lost 1 base and J lost 0; bases outside the gene matches: 3. Germline CDR1 reads SGHNT; CDR2 reads YYREEE (reference sequence). This CDR3 has 17 amino acids. The CDR3 DNA reads TGTGCCAGCAGCTTGCCTAGCGGGGGTGCGAACACCGGGGAGCTGTTTTTT. It specifies CASSLPSGGANTGELFF.

This sequence joins TRBV5-5 and TRBJ2-7, with 7 bases lining up with TRBD1. This CDR3 has 13 residues. The germline CDR1 and CDR2 sequences are SGHKS and YYEKEE (reference sequence). The trim removed 4 bases at V and 3 bases at J, leaving 4 bases unmatched. As DNA, the CDR3 is TGTGCCAGCAGCGTAGGACAGGTCTACGAGCAGTACTTC. Its protein is CASSVGQVYEQYF.

A single count supports this clone. The chain has TRBV6-5 and TRBJ2-5, with 14 bases that match TRBD2. The CDR3 totals 14 residues. The ends lost 9 bases at V and 4 bases at J; junction bases unmatched: 4. Germline CDR1 MNHEY, CDR2 SVGAGI. The CDR3 reads CARTSGRVGETQYF. The CDR3 bases are TGTGCCAGGACTAGCGGGAGGGTGGGAGAGACCCAGTACTTC.

This chain uses TRBV6-6 with TRBJ1-2; TRBD1 might be the D (5 bases). Per germline, CDR1 MNHNY and CDR2 SVGAGI (reference sequence). Trimming cost V 7 bases and J 2 bases, with 17 bases left between them. CDR3 length: 15 amino acids. CDR3 sequence: CASIPGGGANYGYTF. The CDR3 nucleotides read TGTGCCAGCATCCCCGGGGGGGGAGCAAACTATGGCTACACCTTC.

This sequence joins TRBV18 and TRBJ2-7; the D gene is possibly TRBD1 (5 bases). Trimming cost V 1 base and J 0 bases, with 10 bases left between them. The CDR3 runs 15 residues. CDR1 is KGHSH and CDR2 is LQKENI in the germline V gene. CDR3 amino acids: CASSPRAGHSYEQYF. CDR3 coding DNA: TGTGCCAGCTCACCACGGGCAGGACACTCCTACGAGCAGTACTTC.

The chain couples TRBV5-1 to TRBJ1-4, with 8 bases that match TRBD1. The length of the CDR3 is 15 residues. V shed 4 bases, J shed 3 bases, and the junction held 5 bases outside the gene matches. Germline values: CDR1 SGHRS, CDR2 YFSETQ. CDR3 in DNA: TGCGCCAGCAGCACCCTGACAGGGGCTAATGAAAAACTGTTTTTT. Translating it yields CASSTLTGANEKLFF.

The gene calls are TRBV20-1 and TRBJ2-7; D remains ambiguous. This CDR3 has 11 amino acids. V shed 2 bases and J shed 5 bases, with 7 bases lying between them. Germline lookup yields CDR1 DFQATT and CDR2 SNEGSKA (reference sequence). Here the CDR3 DNA reads TGCAGTGCTAGATCCTATAACGAGCAGTACTTC. Translated: CSARSYNEQYF.

The J gene is TRBJ2-7, the V gene TRBV29-1; 12 bases line up with TRBD2. The ends lost 7 bases at V and 0 bases at J; junction bases unmatched: 4. CDR1 and CDR2 (germline): SQVTM, ANQGSEA. This CDR3 contains 14 residues. The CDR3 spells CSALTSGSSYEQYF. CDR3 nucleotide sequence: TGCAGCGCGTTGACTAGCGGGAGCTCCTACGAGCAGTACTTC.

The chain carries TRBV27 and TRBJ2-6; TRBD1 matches 9 bases. Germline V gene sequence: CDR1 MNHEY, CDR2 SMNVEV (reference sequence). The CDR3 runs to 15 residues. Losses at the gene ends were 8 bases for V and 2 bases for J; bases not matched to a gene: 4. CDR3 DNA: TGTGCCAGCGGATACAGGGGGCCTGGGGCCAACGTCCTGACTTTC. Its translation is CASGYRGPGANVLTF. Supplemented by reference TRBV27 and TRBJ2-6, the full variable domain reads EAQVTQNPRYLITVTGKKLTVTCSQNMNHEYMSWYRQDPGLGLRQIYYSMNVEVTDKGDVPEGYKVSRKEKRNFPLILESPSPNQTSLYFCASGYRGPGANVLTFGAGSRLTVL.

The chain has TRBV7-8 and TRBJ1-4, with D maybe TRBD1 (6 bases). Trimming stripped 2 bases from V and 8 bases from J, with 21 bases between. The CDR3 totals 17 residues. CDR1 and CDR2 (germline): SGHVS, FQNEAQ. The CDR3 nucleotides are TGTGCCAGCAGCTTAAAATGGCGGGGGCTAGAAAGCGAAAAACTGTTTTTT. Translation gives CASSLKWRGLESEKLFF.

The chain joins TRBV5-6 to TRBJ2-5; 9 bases fit TRBD1. The J segment lost 5 bases and the V segment lost 0 bases, leaving 5 bases of the junction unmatched. CDR1 and CDR2 from the germline V gene are SGHDT and YYEEEE. This CDR3 contains 15 residues. The CDR3 loop reads CASSLEQGAVETQYF. DNA of the CDR3: TGTGCCAGCAGCTTGGAACAGGGGGCTGTTGAGACCCAGTACTTC.

The chain links TRBV5-4 to TRBJ2-2; 11 nucleotides align to TRBD2. After removal of 9 bases from V and 4 bases from J, the junction contained 11 bases not matched to a gene. Germline V gene sequence: CDR1 SGHNT, CDR2 YYREEE (reference sequence). This CDR3 region has 16 residues. CDR3 sequence reads: CAIRSGGARTTGELFF. CDR3 bases: TGTGCCATCCGTAGCGGGGGGGCCCGAACCACCGGGGAGCTGTTTTTT.

The V gene is TRBV5-1, the J gene TRBJ1-1, with D unresolved. Germline assignment: CDR1 SGHRS and CDR2 YFSETQ. The CDR3 covers 14 residues. Trimming pared 0 bases from V and 1 base from J, leaving 7 bases between. The CDR3 DNA reads TGCGCCAGCAGCTTGGCAGCGACGAACACTGAAGCTTTCTTT. This sequence encodes CASSLAATNTEAFF.